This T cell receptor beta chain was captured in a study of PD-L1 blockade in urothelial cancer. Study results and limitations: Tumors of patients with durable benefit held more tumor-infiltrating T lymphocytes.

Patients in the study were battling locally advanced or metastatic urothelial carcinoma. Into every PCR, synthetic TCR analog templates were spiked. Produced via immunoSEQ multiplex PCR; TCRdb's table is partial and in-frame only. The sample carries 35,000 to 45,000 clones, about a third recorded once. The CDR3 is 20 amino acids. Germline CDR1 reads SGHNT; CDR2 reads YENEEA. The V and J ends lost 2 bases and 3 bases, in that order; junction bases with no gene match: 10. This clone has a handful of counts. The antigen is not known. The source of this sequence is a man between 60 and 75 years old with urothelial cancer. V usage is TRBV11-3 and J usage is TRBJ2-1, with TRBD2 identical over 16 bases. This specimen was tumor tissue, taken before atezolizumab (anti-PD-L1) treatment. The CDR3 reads CASSLWRGTSGRALYNEQFF. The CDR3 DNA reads TGTGCCAGCAGCTTATGGCGAGGGACTAGCGGGAGGGCGCTCTACAATGAGCAGTTCTTC. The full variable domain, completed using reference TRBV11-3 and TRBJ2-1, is EAGVVQSPRYKIIEKKQPVAFWCNPISGHNTLYWYLQNLGQGPELLIRYENEEAVDDSQLPKDRFSAERLKGVDSTLKIQPAELGDSAVYLCASSLWRGTSGRALYNEQFFGPGTRLTVL.